The 20 T cell receptor beta chains listed next were all sequenced from one sample in a study of identical twins. Each CDR3 protein is one row after TCRdb ran MiXCR on the 5' RACE reads. This sample carries fewer than 250,000 distinct CDR3 sequences, less than 10% of them seen once, and the ten largest clones take about 5.2%. The sample consisted of memory (CD45RO+) T cells sorted from blood. These receptors came from a woman aged 18 to 35 in good health.

This chain connects TRBV5-1 to TRBJ2-1; 9 bases align to TRBD2. J gave up 2 bases and V 6 bases, and 6 bases lay outside the gene matches. This CDR3 is 15 amino acids long. Germline CDR1 and CDR2: SGHRS and YFSETQ. CDR3 sequence: CASTTTSGPYNEQFF. CDR3 nucleotides: TGCGCCAGCACCACGACTAGCGGCCCCTACAATGAGCAGTTCTTC.

In this sample, this clonotype turned up a few times. This chain links TRBV7-2 with TRBJ2-7, with 7 bases aligning to TRBD2. The CDR3 is made up of 14 amino acids. Germline lookup yields CDR1 SGHTA and CDR2 FQGNSA. V dropped 3 bases and J dropped 13; count of bases not matched to a gene: 15. The CDR3 spells CASSFPTQRGARYF. The CDR3 region has the DNA TGTGCCAGCAGCTTCCCAACCCAGCGGGGAGCTCGCTACTTC.

As to this clonotype: An end of the junction differs from the germline gene, which may be a read error. This chain links TRBV12-3 or TRBV12-4 with TRBJ1-5; D is unresolved. The CDR3 runs 15 residues. The CDR3: CASSPRPISNQSQHF. The DNA of the CDR3 is TGTGCCAGCAGTCCACGACCCATCAGCAATCAGTCCCAGCATTTT.

This clonotype was seen many times. This rearrangement joins TRBV5-6 to TRBJ2-2; no definite D call. Germline-derived CDR1 and CDR2 are SGHDT and YYEEEE. Between the trimmed V and J ends, which lost 2 bases and 7 bases, there was a span of 12 bases. This CDR3 contains 14 residues. As DNA, the CDR3 is TGTGCCAGCAGCTTCCAAGACATCATCGGGGAGCTGTTTTTT. Amino acid sequence: CASSFQDIIGELFF.

The rearrangement joins TRBV20-1 to TRBJ1-4; a weak D match, TRBD1 (5 bases). The CDR3 runs to 12 residues. V was pared by 3 bases and J by 9 bases, with 11 bases between. CDR1 is DFQATT and CDR2 is SNEGSKA in the germline V gene (reference sequence). The CDR3 here is CSASGGSKKLFF. The CDR3 DNA follows: TGCAGTGCTAGCGGGGGGAGTAAAAAACTGTTTTTT.

This clonotype was detected a few times. This rearrangement joins TRBV5-1 to TRBJ2-1, with a weak D call TRBD1 (6 bases). The CDR3 is made up of 13 amino acids. Germline V gene data show CDR1 as SGHRS and CDR2 as YFSETQ. Trimming pared 7 bases from V and 8 bases from J, leaving 16 bases between. CDR3 DNA: TGCGCCAGCCCGCCGGGACAAGGACATGAGCAGTTCTTC. This codes for CASPPGQGHEQFF.

This clonotype has ten or more counts. The chain recombines TRBV9 with TRBJ2-1; 9 bases align to TRBD2. J gave up 6 bases and V 0 bases, and 7 bases lay outside the gene matches. Germline V gene sequence: CDR1 SGDLS, CDR2 YYNGEE. The CDR3 covers 16 residues. The CDR3 bases are TGTGCCAGCAGCGTAGGTGGGACTAGCTGGTCCAATGAGCAGTTCTTC. Its translation: CASSVGGTSWSNEQFF. The full variable domain, completed using reference TRBV9 and TRBJ2-1, is DSGVTQTPKHLITATGQRVTLRCSPRSGDLSVYWYQQSLDQGLQFLIQYYNGEERAKGNILERFSAQQFPDLHSELNLSSLELGDSALYFCASSVGGTSWSNEQFFGPGTRLTVL.

A single count supports this clonotype. Here the CDR3 reads CASSTGAVGEQYF. The CDR3 DNA follows: TGTGCCAGCAGTACAGGGGCGGTAGGCGAGCAGTACTTC. V is TRBV6-6 and J is TRBJ2-7; 7 positions match TRBD1. The CDR3 length is 13 residues. With V trimmed by 5 bases and J by 6 bases, 7 bases remained unmatched. CDR1 and CDR2 (germline): MNHNY, SVGAGI (reference sequence).

The J gene is TRBJ2-1, the V gene TRBV6-1, with 7 bases aligning to TRBD2. The CDR3 sequence is 11 residues long. Germline trimming cut 7 bases from V and 10 bases from J; bases unmatched to any gene: 4. Germline V CDR1 and CDR2: MNHNS, SASEGT. CDR3 loop: CASIFSGEQFF. CDR3 sequence (DNA): TGTGCCAGCATCTTTAGCGGGGAGCAGTTCTTC.

In its sample, this clonotype was seen many times. V is TRBV12-3 or TRBV12-4 and J is TRBJ2-7; D is possibly TRBD2 (6 bases). The CDR3 has 13 residues. The germline V and J ends were trimmed by 3 bases and 4 bases, with 10 bases remaining between them. DNA of the CDR3: TGTGCCAGCAGTTTGCGGGGTCGGTACGAGCAGTACTTC. This gives the protein CASSLRGRYEQYF.

The chain uses TRBV5-1 and TRBJ1-3; weak D call: TRBD1 (5 bases). The V end lost 3 bases, the J end lost 0 bases, and 13 bases lay between the germline ends. The CDR3 loop spans 16 amino acids. Per germline, CDR1 SGHRS and CDR2 YFSETQ. CDR3 sequence: CASSSGRAYSGNTIYF. The CDR3 DNA reads TGCGCCAGCAGCTCTGGCAGGGCTTACTCTGGAAACACCATATATTTT.

This clonotype was recorded a few times. The CDR3 region has the DNA TGTGCCAGCAGCTCCAGCGGGCTGGGCACAGATACGCAGTATTTT. This encodes CASSSSGLGTDTQYF. The chain recombines TRBV7-2 with TRBJ2-3; maybe TRBD2 (6 bases). Germline values: CDR1 SGHTA, CDR2 FQGNSA. The CDR3 contains 15 residues. The V gene lost 4 bases and the J gene lost 1 base, with 12 bases spanning the gap.

This clonotype has only a few counts. The chain links TRBV7-2 to TRBJ2-3, with D possibly TRBD2 on 7 matching bases. Trimming took off 4 bases at V and 7 bases at J, with 9 bases between the two ends. The CDR3 runs 12 residues. Germline CDR1 is SGHTA and CDR2 is FQGNSA. This CDR3 reads CASSSGGNTQYF. CDR3 nucleotide sequence: TGTGCCAGCAGCTCGGGGGGCAATACGCAGTATTTT.

This clonotype was observed many times. The chain carries TRBV5-1 and TRBJ1-1; D gene uncertain. The CDR3 spans 15 residues. The V end lost 4 bases, the J end lost 2 bases, and 15 bases lay between the germline ends. The germline V gene encodes CDR1 SGHRS and CDR2 YFSETQ. CDR3 sequence reads: CASSPSPGVNTEAFF. The CDR3 DNA follows: TGCGCCAGCAGCCCCAGCCCAGGTGTTAACACTGAAGCTTTCTTT. Supplemented by reference TRBV5-1 and TRBJ1-1, the full variable domain reads KAGVTQTPRYLIKTRGQQVTLSCSPISGHRSVSWYQQTPGQGLQFLFEYFSETQRNKGNFPGRFSGRQFSNSRSEMNVSTLELGDSALYLCASSPSPGVNTEAFFGQGTRLTVV.

This clonotype was counted between two and nine times. The chain joins TRBV12-3 or TRBV12-4 to TRBJ1-2; TRBD1 matches 9 bases. V was pared by 4 bases and J by 5 bases, with 5 bases of the junction left unmatched. The CDR3 is 14 amino acids. This CDR3 is CASSSDRGTYGYTF. The DNA of the CDR3 is TGTGCCAGCAGTTCGGACAGGGGTACTTATGGCTACACCTTC.

This clonotype came up a few times. The chain is built from TRBV6-2 or TRBV6-3 and TRBJ2-1; TRBD2 matches at 9 bases. Per germline, CDR1 MNHEY and CDR2 SVGEGT. The CDR3 has 17 residues. With 2 bases clipped from V and 2 bases from J, the junction kept 7 bases outside the gene matches. The CDR3 coding sequence is TGTGCCAGCAGTTACCACGGTAGCGGGAGAACCTACAATGAGCAGTTCTTC. Its protein is CASSYHGSGRTYNEQFF.

This clonotype was seen many times. The V and J genes are TRBV29-1 and TRBJ2-1, with 10 bases fitting TRBD2. Germline trimming cut 7 bases from V and 5 bases from J; bases unmatched to any gene: 8. This CDR3 is built from 14 residues. From germline, CDR1 is SQVTM and CDR2 ANQGSEA. CDR3 sequence (DNA): TGCAGCGCGATTAGCGGGAGGAGGCACAATGAGCAGTTCTTC. It specifies CSAISGRRHNEQFF.

This clonotype was seen a few times. V gene TRBV11-2 combines with J gene TRBJ2-3, with a possible D match to TRBD1 (5 bases). The CDR3 runs to 15 residues. V lost 0 bases and J 8 bases, leaving 15 bases between the germline ends. CDR1 and CDR2 (germline): SGHAT, FQNNGV. The CDR3 protein is CASSLERGAAATQYF. The DNA for the CDR3 is TGTGCCAGCAGCTTAGAACGTGGGGCGGCGGCTACGCAGTATTTT.

Many counts were recorded for this clonotype. The chain employs TRBV11-3 and TRBJ1-6; D unclear. The CDR3 spans 15 residues. CDR1 is SGHNT and CDR2 is YENEEA in the germline V gene. Trimming stripped 5 bases from V and 7 bases from J, with 15 bases between. This CDR3 is CASSTGGTLNSPLHF. CDR3 DNA: TGTGCCAGCAGCACGGGTGGAACCTTAAATTCACCCCTCCACTTT.

This clonotype appeared a few times. This chain uses TRBV11-2 with TRBJ1-1; maybe TRBD1 (6 bases). The germline V gene has CDR1 SGHAT and CDR2 FQNNGV. This CDR3 has 14 amino acids. Trimming pared 3 bases from V and 4 bases from J, leaving 12 bases between. Here the CDR3 DNA reads TGTGCCAGCAGCTTTCAGTCGGGGGCCACTGAAGCTTTCTTT. Amino acid sequence: CASSFQSGATEAFF.